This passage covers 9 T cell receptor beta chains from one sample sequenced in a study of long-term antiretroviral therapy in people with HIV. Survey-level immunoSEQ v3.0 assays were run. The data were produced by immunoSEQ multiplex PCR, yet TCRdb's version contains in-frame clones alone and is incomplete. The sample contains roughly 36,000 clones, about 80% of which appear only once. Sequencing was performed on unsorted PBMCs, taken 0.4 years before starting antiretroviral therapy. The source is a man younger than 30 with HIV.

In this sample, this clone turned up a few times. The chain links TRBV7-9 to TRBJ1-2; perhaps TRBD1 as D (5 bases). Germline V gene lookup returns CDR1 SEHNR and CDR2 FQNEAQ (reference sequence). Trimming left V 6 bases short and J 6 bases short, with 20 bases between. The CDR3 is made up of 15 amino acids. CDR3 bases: TGTGCCAGCAGAGGCCTCAGGGAGGGATCTGATGGCTACACCTTC. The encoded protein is CASRGLREGSDGYTF.

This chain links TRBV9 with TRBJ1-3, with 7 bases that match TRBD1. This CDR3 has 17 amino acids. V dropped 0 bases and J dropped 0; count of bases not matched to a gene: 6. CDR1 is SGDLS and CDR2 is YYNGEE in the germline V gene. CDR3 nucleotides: TGTGCCAGCAGCGTAGGTGGGGGACAGAGCTCTGGAAACACCATATATTTT. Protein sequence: CASSVGGGQSSGNTIYF.

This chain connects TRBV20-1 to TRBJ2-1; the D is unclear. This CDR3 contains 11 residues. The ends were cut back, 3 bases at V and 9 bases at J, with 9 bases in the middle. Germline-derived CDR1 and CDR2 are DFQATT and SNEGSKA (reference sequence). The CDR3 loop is CSASPMTEQFF. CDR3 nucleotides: TGCAGTGCTAGTCCTATGACTGAGCAGTTCTTC.

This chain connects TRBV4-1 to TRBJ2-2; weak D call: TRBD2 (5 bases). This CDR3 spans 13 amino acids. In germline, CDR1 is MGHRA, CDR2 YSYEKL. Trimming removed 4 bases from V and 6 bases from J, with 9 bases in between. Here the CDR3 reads CASSLTNSGELFF. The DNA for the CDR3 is TGCGCCAGCAGCCTGACTAATTCCGGGGAGCTGTTTTTT.

CDR3 residues: CASSPRDSGLNTEAFF. Here the CDR3 DNA reads TGTGCCAGCTCACCCCGGGACAGCGGGCTGAACACTGAAGCTTTCTTT. This chain connects TRBV18 to TRBJ1-1; 7 bases fit TRBD1. The CDR3 is 16 amino acids. J lost 0 bases, V lost 3 bases, and 7 bases had no gene match. The germline gives CDR1 KGHSH, CDR2 LQKENI.

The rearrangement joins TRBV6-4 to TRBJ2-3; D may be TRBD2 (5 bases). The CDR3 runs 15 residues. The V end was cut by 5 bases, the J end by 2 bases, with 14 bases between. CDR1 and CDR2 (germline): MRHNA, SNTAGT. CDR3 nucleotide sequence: TGTGCCAGCAGTTATGACCCGACTATCACAGATACGCAGTATTTT. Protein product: CASSYDPTITDTQYF.

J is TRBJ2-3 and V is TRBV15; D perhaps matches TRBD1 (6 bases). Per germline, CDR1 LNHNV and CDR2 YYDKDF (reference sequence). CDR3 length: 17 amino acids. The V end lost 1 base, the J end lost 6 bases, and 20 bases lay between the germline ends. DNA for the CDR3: TGTGCCACCAGCAGAGGGATAGGACAGCGAGCACAGGATACGCAGTATTTT. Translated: CATSRGIGQRAQDTQYF.

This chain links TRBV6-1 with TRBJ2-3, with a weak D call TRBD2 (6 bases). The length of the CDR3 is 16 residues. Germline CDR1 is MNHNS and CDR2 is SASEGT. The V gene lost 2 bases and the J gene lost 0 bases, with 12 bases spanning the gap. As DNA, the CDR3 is TGTGCCAGCAGTGAAAATCCGGGGAGGAGCACAGATACGCAGTATTTT. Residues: CASSENPGRSTDTQYF.

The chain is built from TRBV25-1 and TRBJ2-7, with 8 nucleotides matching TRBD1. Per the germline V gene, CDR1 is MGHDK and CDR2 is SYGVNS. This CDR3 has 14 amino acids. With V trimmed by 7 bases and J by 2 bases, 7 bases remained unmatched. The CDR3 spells CASTTGTGAYEQYF. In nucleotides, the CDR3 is TGTGCCAGCACAACCGGGACAGGAGCCTACGAGCAGTACTTC.